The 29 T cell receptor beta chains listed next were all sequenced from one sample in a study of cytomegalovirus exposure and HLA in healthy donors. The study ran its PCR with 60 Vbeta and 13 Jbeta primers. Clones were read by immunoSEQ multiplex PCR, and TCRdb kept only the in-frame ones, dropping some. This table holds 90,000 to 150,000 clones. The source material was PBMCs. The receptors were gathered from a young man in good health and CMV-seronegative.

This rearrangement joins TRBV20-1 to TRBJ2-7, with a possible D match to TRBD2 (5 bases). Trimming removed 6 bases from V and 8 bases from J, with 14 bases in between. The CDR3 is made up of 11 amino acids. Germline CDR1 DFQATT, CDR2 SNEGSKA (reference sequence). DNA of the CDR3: TGCAGTGCCCCTCGGGGAGACCAGCAGTACTTC. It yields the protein CSAPRGDQQYF.

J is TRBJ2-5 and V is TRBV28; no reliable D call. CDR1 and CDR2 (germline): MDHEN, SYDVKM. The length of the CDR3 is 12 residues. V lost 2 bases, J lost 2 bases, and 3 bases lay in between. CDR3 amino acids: CASSLPQETQYF. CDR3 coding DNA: TGTGCCAGCAGTTTACCGCAAGAGACCCAGTACTTC.

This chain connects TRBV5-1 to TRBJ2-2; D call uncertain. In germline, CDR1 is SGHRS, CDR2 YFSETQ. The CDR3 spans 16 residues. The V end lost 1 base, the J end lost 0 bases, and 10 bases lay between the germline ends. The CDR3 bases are TGCGCCAGCAGCTTGCGCGAAGTTGCGAACACCGGGGAGCTGTTTTTT. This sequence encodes CASSLREVANTGELFF.

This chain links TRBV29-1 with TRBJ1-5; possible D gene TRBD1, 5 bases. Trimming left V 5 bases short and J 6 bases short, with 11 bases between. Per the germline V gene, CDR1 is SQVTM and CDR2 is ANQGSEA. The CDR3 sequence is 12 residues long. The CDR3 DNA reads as TGCAGCGTTCGTGACAGAGGTCAGCCCCAGCATTTT. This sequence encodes CSVRDRGQPQHF.

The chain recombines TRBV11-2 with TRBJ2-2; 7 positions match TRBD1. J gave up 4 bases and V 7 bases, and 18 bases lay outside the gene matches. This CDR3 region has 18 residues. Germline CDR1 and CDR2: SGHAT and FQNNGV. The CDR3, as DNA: TGTGCCAGCACCGACCAAACGAGGGGGCGGGCGGGCACCGGGGAGCTGTTTTTT. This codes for CASTDQTRGRAGTGELFF.

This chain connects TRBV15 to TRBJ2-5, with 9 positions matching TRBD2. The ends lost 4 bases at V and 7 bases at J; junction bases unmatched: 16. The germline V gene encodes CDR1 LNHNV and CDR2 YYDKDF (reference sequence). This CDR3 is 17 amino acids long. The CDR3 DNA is TGTGCCACCAGCACGGCGAGGGTGCGGGAGGGCCCAGCGACCCAGTACTTC. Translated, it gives CATSTARVREGPATQYF. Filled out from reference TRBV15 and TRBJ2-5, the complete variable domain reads DAMVIQNPRYQVTQFGKPVTLSCSQTLNHNVMYWYQQKSSQAPKLLFHYYDKDFNNEADTPDNFQSRRPNTSFCFLDIRSPGLGDTAMYLCATSTARVREGPATQYFGPGTRLLVL.

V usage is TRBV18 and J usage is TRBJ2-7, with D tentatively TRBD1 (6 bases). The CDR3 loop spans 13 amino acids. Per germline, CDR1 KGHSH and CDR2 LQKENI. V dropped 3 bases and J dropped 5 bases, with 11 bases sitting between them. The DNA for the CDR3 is TGTGCCAGCTCACCCGGGACAAAAAACGAGCAGTACTTC. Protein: CASSPGTKNEQYF.

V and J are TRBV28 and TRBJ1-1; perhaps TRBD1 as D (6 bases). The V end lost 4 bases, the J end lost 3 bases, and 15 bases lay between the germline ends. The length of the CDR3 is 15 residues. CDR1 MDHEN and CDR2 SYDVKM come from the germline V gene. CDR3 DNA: TGTGCCAGCAGTTCCACGGGACACTTACACACTGAAGCTTTCTTT. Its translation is CASSSTGHLHTEAFF.

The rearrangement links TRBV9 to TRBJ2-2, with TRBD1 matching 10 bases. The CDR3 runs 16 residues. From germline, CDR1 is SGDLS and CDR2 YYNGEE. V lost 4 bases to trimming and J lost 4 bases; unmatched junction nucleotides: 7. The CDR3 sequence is CASSSTDRGGTGELFF. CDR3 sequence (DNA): TGTGCCAGCAGCTCCACGGACAGGGGGGGCACCGGGGAGCTGTTTTTT.

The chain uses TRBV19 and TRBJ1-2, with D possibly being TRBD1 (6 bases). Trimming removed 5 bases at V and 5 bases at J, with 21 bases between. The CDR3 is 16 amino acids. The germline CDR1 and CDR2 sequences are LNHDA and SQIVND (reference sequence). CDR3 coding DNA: TGTGCCAGTAGTGCAAGAAACAGAGGACAGCTTTATGGCTACACCTTC. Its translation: CASSARNRGQLYGYTF.

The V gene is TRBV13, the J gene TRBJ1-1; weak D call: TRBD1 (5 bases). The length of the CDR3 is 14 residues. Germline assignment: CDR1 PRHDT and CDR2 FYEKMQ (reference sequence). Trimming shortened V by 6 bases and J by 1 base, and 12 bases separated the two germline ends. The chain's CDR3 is CASRHSTGNTEAFF. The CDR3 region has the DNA TGTGCCAGCAGACATTCTACAGGGAACACTGAAGCTTTCTTT. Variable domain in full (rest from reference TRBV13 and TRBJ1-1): AAGVIQSPRHLIKEKRETATLKCYPIPRHDTVYWYQQGPGQDPQFLISFYEKMQSDKGSIPDRFSAQQFSDYHSELNMSSLELGDSALYFCASRHSTGNTEAFFGQGTRLTVV.

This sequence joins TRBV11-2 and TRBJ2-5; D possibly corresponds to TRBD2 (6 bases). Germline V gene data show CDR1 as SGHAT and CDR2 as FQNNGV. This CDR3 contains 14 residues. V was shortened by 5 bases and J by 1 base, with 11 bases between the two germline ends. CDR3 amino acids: CASSLPGLQETQYF. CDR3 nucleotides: TGTGCCAGCAGCCTTCCGGGACTCCAAGAGACCCAGTACTTC.

The CDR3 DNA reads as TGTGCCAGCAGCTCGAGCTCCTACGAGCAGTACTTC. Translation gives CASSSSSYEQYF. This rearrangement joins TRBV5-4 to TRBJ2-7; D is ambiguous. This CDR3 is built from 12 residues. V dropped 3 bases and J dropped 0 bases, with 4 bases sitting between them. CDR1 is SGHNT, CDR2 YYREEE, per germline (reference sequence).

In nucleotides, the CDR3 is TGCGCCAGCAGCCAAATCCCTCTTAATCAGCCCCAGCATTTT. Its translation is CASSQIPLNQPQHF. The chain recombines TRBV4-1 with TRBJ1-5; D uncertain. The germline V gene has CDR1 MGHRA and CDR2 YSYEKL. V lost 2 bases to trimming and J lost 4 bases, with 9 bases between them. CDR3 size: 14 residues.

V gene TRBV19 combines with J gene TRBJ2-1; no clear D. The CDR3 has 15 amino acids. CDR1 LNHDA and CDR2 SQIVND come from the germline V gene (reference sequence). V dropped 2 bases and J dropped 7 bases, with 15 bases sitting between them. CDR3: CASSITTQSFNEQFF. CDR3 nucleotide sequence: TGTGCCAGTAGTATAACCACCCAGTCCTTTAATGAGCAGTTCTTC.

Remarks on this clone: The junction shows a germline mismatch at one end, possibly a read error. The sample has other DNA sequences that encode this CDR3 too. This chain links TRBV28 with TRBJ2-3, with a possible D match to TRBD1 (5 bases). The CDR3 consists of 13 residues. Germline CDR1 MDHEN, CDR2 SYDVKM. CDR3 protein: CASRASATDTQYF. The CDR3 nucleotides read TGCGCCAGCAGGGCTAGTGCCACAGATACGCAGTATTTT.

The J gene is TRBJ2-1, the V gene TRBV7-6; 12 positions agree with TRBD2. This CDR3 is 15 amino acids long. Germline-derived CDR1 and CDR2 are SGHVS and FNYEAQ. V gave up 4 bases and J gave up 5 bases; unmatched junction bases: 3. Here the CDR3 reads CASSSWTSGDNEQFF. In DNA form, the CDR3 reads TGTGCCAGCAGCTCATGGACTAGCGGGGACAATGAGCAGTTCTTC.

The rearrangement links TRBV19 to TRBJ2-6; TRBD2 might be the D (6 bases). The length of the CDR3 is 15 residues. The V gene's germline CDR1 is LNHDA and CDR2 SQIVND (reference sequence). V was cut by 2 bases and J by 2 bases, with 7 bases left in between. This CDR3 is CASSIRRAGANVLTF. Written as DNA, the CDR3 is TGTGCCAGTAGTATAAGGAGGGCTGGGGCCAACGTCCTGACTTTC.

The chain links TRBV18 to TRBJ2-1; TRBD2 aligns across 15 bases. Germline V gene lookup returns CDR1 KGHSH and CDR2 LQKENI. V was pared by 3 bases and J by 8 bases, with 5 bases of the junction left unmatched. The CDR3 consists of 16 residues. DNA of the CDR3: TGTGCCAGCTCACCTCGGACTAGCGGGGGGGGTGATGAGCAGTTCTTC. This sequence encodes CASSPRTSGGGDEQFF.

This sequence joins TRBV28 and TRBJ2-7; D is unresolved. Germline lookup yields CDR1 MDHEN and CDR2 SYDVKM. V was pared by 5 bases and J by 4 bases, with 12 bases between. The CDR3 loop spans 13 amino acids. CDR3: CASSPSPFYEQYF. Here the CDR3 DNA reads TGTGCCAGCAGTCCCTCCCCCTTTTACGAGCAGTACTTC. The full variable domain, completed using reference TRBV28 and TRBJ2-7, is DVKVTQSSRYLVKRTGEKVFLECVQDMDHENMFWYRQDPGLGLRLIYFSYDVKMKEKGDIPEGYSVSREKKERFSLILESASTNQTSMYLCASSPSPFYEQYFGPGTRLTVT.

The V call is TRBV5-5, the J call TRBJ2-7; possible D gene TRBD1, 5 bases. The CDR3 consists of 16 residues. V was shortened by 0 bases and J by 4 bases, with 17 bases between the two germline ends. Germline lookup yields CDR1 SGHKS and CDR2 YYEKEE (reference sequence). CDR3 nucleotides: TGTGCCAGCAGCTTGGACCAGGGCATTTCCGTATACGAGCAGTACTTC. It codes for CASSLDQGISVYEQYF.

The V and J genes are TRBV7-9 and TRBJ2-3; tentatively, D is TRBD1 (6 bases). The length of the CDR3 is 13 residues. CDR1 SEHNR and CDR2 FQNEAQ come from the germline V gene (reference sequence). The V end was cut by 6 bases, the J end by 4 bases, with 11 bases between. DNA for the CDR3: TGTGCCAGCAGTAGGGACAATCCAGATACGCAGTATTTT. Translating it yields CASSRDNPDTQYF.

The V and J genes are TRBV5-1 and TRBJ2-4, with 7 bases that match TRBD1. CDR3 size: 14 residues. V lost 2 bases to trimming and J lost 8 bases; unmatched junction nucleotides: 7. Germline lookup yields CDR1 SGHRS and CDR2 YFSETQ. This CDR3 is CASSLQGFGDIQYF. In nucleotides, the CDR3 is TGCGCCAGCAGCTTACAGGGGTTCGGAGACATTCAGTACTTC.

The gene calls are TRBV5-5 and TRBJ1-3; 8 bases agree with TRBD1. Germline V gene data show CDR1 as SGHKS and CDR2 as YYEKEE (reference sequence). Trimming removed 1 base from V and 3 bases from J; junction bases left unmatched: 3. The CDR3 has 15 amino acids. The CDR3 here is CASSLRTGSGNTIYF. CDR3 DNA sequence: TGTGCCAGCAGCTTGAGGACAGGGAGTGGAAACACCATATATTTT.

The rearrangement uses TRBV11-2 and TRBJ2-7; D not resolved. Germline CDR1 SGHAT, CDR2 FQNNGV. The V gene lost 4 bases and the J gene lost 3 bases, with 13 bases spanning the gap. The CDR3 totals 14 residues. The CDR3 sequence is CASSSMYRNYEQYF. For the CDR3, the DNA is TGTGCCAGCAGCTCAATGTACAGAAACTACGAGCAGTACTTC.

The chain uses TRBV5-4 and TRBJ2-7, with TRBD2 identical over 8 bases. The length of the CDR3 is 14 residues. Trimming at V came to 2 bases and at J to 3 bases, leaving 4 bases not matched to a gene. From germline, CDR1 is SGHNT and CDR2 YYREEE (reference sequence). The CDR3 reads CASSLDGTSYEQYF. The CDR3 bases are TGTGCCAGCAGCTTAGACGGGACTAGCTACGAGCAGTACTTC.

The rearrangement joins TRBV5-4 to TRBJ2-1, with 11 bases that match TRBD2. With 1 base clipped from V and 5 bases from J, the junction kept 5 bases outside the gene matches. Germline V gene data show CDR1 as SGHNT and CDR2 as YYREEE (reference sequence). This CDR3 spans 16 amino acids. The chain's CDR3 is CASSLYSGRDDNEQFF. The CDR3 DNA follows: TGTGCCAGCAGCTTGTATAGCGGGAGGGATGACAATGAGCAGTTCTTC.

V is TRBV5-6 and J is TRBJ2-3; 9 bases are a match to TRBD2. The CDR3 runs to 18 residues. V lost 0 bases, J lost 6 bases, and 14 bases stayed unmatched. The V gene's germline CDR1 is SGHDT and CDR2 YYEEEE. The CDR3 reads CASSLAWAGGRLADTQYF. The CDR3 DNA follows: TGTGCCAGCAGCTTGGCCTGGGCGGGGGGGCGTTTAGCGGATACGCAGTATTTT.

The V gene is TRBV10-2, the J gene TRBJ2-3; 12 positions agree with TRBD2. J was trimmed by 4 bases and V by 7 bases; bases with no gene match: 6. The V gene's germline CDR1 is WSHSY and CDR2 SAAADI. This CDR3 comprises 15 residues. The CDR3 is CASNPGTSGPDTQYF. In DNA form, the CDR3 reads TGCGCCAGCAATCCCGGGACTAGCGGGCCAGATACGCAGTATTTT.